This T cell receptor beta chain was retrieved from a study of cytomegalovirus exposure and HLA in healthy donors. Whole-study findings and limits: In a later analysis, DRB1 alleles had the most associated TCRs; HLA-C alleles the fewest. In a later analysis, a missense DCLRE1C variant was linked to TCR beta V- and J-gene trimming.

Of note for this clone: Its antigen is undetermined.

This CDR3 region has 11 residues. Trimming took off 5 bases at V and 8 bases at J, with 10 bases between the two ends. The germline V gene has CDR1 SGHDT and CDR2 YYEEEE. 13 Jbeta primers and 60 Vbeta primers were used for the PCR. TCRdb's table, derived via immunoSEQ multiplex PCR, lists solely in-frame clones and lacks some. The sample comprises 60,000 to 80,000 clones, about 78% of which are singletons, and about 3% rests with the top ten. Nominal health characterized the donors when sampled, though unrecorded immune exposures were likely. The TCR originated in a girl between 5 and 17 years old in good health and CMV-seropositive. This chain joins TRBV5-6 and TRBJ1-2; D is ambiguous. Sequenced material: PBMCs. The CDR3 loop reads CASSSQQGYTF. CDR3 in DNA: TGTGCCAGCAGTTCACAGCAGGGCTACACCTTC.